The 3 T cell receptor beta chains below were found in one sample sequenced in a study of T cell repertoires in aging, cancer and after chemotherapy. Peripheral blood genomic DNA, not sorted cells or RNA, was the template. A mixed TRB-A/B primer pool amplified rearranged TRB by multiplex touch-down PCR. TCRdb passed the multiplex PCR reads through MiXCR, listing each CDR3 protein once. This table holds about 2,700 distinct CDR3 sequences, approximately 23% found once. Sequenced material: blood. The receptors here all came from a human donor with a solid tumor.

This clonotype is judged medium-sized (0.01 to 0.1%). The genes are TRBV6-5 and TRBJ1-2; 11 bases align to TRBD1. V gave up 2 bases and J gave up 6 bases; unmatched junction bases: 11. This CDR3 contains 17 residues. Germline values: CDR1 MNHEY, CDR2 SVGAGI. CDR3 in amino acids: CASSYARTGGARNGYTF. As DNA, the CDR3 is TGTGCCAGCAGTTACGCGAGGACAGGGGGCGCGAGGAATGGCTACACCTTC.

This clonotype came up a few times. This sequence joins TRBV20-1 and TRBJ2-7, with D perhaps assigned TRBD1 or TRBD2 (5 bases each). The germline CDR1 and CDR2 sequences are DFQATT and SNEGSKA (reference sequence). The CDR3 length is 14 residues. V lost 3 bases and J 5 bases, leaving 17 bases between the germline ends. The CDR3, as DNA: TGCAGTGCTAGCTCCCCGAGGGACGGCAACGAGCAGTACTTC. It is translated as CSASSPRDGNEQYF.

This clonotype ranks as medium-sized. This chain joins TRBV11-1 and TRBJ1-5; a weak D match, TRBD1 (5 bases). The V and J ends lost 1 base and 6 bases respectively, with 7 bases between them. CDR1 is SGHAT, CDR2 FQDESV, per germline (reference sequence). The length of the CDR3 is 13 residues. CDR3 sequence reads: CASSLERGQPQHF. The CDR3 DNA follows: TGTGCCAGCAGCTTAGAAAGGGGTCAGCCCCAGCATTTT.